This T cell receptor (beta chain) was captured in a study of blood T cell repertoires in COVID-19. About the study: The United States, Italy and Spain provided the acute and convalescent COVID-19 samples.

Participant age was roughly 18 to 90 years, and participants resided in around 24 US areas. Assignments of participants to cohorts depended upon their own reported clinical history. Trimming stripped 1 base from V and 5 bases from J, with 9 bases between. CDR3 length: 12 amino acids. The germline V gene encodes CDR1 SQVTM and CDR2 ANQGSEA. Authors' analysis steps: Reference gene primers were amplified, and this amplification served to estimate nucleated cell counts. Method: immunoSEQ multiplex PCR; TCRdb's copy keeps in-frame clones and lacks some. V, J and clone size derive from that table, while D and trimming were established from the DNA sequence. The repertoire holds about 190,000 clones, with 86% as singletons. This clone came up a few times.

This sequence joins TRBV29-1 and TRBJ2-7; a weak D match, TRBD1 (6 bases). Material: PBMCs or T cells enriched from blood (not recorded which). This sequence originates from a woman between 40 and 50 years old in a cohort exposed to, infected with or recovered from COVID-19 (not recorded which). CDR3 region: CSVEGNRDEQYF. The CDR3 nucleotides are TGCAGCGTTGAAGGAAACAGGGACGAGCAGTACTTC.